Below, one T cell receptor beta chain is given with its context. This clonotype was counted a few times. Its antigen specificity is not known. No qualities accompany the bases; no much larger clone lies one base away. These data originate in a study of tumor-infiltrating lymphocytes in primary liver carcinoma (dated by TCRdb to 2015 to 2018). In the study overall: Between November 2015 and March 2016, about 5 patients in China with histopathologically diagnosed primary liver carcinoma had their tumors surgically resected. Hepatocellular carcinoma (four) or combined HCC and intrahepatic cholangiocarcinoma (one) was present in the five patients, who were three men and two women aged 30 to 69 years. The five patients had tumors staged T1-T3 N0M0, with maximum diameters ranging from roughly 4.2 to 11 cm. Samples yielded roughly 3.5 to 8 million productive TCRbeta reads; read depth did not differ significantly between tissue types. TCRbeta repertoire sequencing, expression microarrays and whole-exome sequencing were combined in the study across five regions of each liver tumor, with adjacent normal tissue and blood also included. A total of roughly 35 specimens from 5 patients went through TCRbeta repertoire sequencing, namely 25 tumor regions, 5 adjacent noncancerous liver tissues and 5 peripheral blood samples. High reproducibility was observed for the technical replicate repertoires, with mean shared-clone rates approximately 0.9 and correlation coefficients above 0.95. General findings and caveats noted by the study authors: Only the TCR beta chain was sequenced, which likely underestimates true repertoire diversity because unpaired alpha chains were not captured. With just four or five patients in the study, the authors point out that the findings should be validated in a larger study. Repertoire overlap was higher between tumor regions (mean about 35%) than tumor-adjacent (17%) or tumor-blood (approximately 15%) pairs, consistent with antigen-driven expansion. Compared with blood, tumors had a significantly larger share of the repertoire taken up by the top 250 clones (p = 0.039). Since the samples were bulk and unsorted, there was no way to compare CD4+ and CD8+ T cell repertoires.

A constant-region primer and ProtoScript II reverse transcriptase were used to reverse-transcribe TCRbeta-specific cDNA from around 480 ng total RNA. TCRbeta libraries were built with three nested multiplex PCR rounds, a slightly modified ARM-PCR procedure. Each of the first two PCR rounds ran for around 10 cycles using multiplex TRBV1-TRBV30 forward primers together with a Cbeta reverse primer. Sample barcodes and Illumina adapters were attached in a final 25-cycle PCR using Deep VentR polymerase. Before sequencing, amplicons between 200 and 500 bp were purified from gel using a QIAquick gel extraction kit. An Illumina HiSeq 2500 was used to sequence the TCRbeta amplicons, generating 250-bp paired-end reads. Per the authors' processing: To recover full CDR3 sequences, reads were quality-trimmed using Trimmomatic v0.33 and paired reads were then merged using FLASH v1.2.11. V, D and J germline segments were assigned to the rearranged TCRbeta sequences by MiGEC v1.2.1b. VDJtools v1.0.0 computed clonotype statistics and Shannon-Wiener diversity indices. Except for diversity analysis, only each sample's 250 most abundant clonotypes were used in subsequent analyses to reduce sampling bias. TCRdb trimmed the raw reads at Q25, called clones with MiXCR and kept productive beta chains. Identical CDR3 proteins give one entry, which carries the most common genes and DNA. What appears here as the V and J calls and clone size reflects TCRdb's work, not the paper's. The sample table lists some 180,000 distinct CDR3 sequences, roughly three fifths of them with a count of one. The ten biggest clones cover roughly 76% of the sample.

The cysteine opens and the phenylalanine closes a CDR3 of 14 amino acids. Only the CDR3 DNA is retained, 42 bases long and in frame from the first base. Compared with germline, V lacks 6 bases and J lacks 3 bases; bases without a gene match: 2. In the germline V gene, CDR1 corresponds to MNHEY and CDR2 to SVGAGI. Blood RNA was extracted from unsorted whole blood with TRIzol reagent; germline DNA came from the DNeasy Blood & Tissue kit. At the time of sampling, the patients had chronic HBV infection and had not received any treatment. Before surgery, around 4 milliliters of peripheral blood were drawn into K2EDTA tubes.

This clonotype originated in a man aged 35 to 55 with primary liver carcinoma and hepatitis B virus infection. The V and J segments used are TRBV6-5 and TRBJ2-5; 12 middle bases align to TRBD2. Sequenced input: peripheral blood. Here the CDR3 is given as CASRRLAGEETQYF. The DNA sequence is given as TGTGCCAGCAGACGACTAGCGGGAGAAGAGACCCAGTACTTC.